Below, 25 T cell receptor beta chains from the same sample are listed, as sequenced in a study of shared clonotypes between healthy human individuals. Repertoires were generated with immunoSEQ multiplex PCR, while TCRdb's copy carries only in-frame clones and drops some. Here the sample spans about a million clones, about 76% being singletons. The sequencing sample was made of memory CD4+ T cells sorted from blood. The subset denotes: CD45RA-negative fraction. The receptors were sampled from a young man in good health.

The chain couples TRBV7-2 to TRBJ2-5; 12 bases match TRBD1. The CDR3 is made up of 15 amino acids. Germline values: CDR1 SGHTA, CDR2 FQGNSA. V shed 8 bases and J 5 bases; nucleotides not matched to a gene: 9. The CDR3 nucleotides are TGTGCCAGCCGCCTGGGACAGGGGGCGGAGGAGACCCAGTACTTC. It translates to CASRLGQGAEETQYF. Together with reference TRBV7-2 and TRBJ2-5, the CDR3 gives the full variable domain: GAGVSQSPSNKVTEKGKDVELRCDPISGHTALYWYRQSLGQGLEFLIYFQGNSAPDKSGLPSDRFSAERTGGSVSTLTIQRTQQEDSAVYLCASRLGQGAEETQYFGPGTRLLVL.

J is TRBJ2-5 and V is TRBV7-9; a possible D gene is TRBD1 (5 bases). The CDR3 covers 14 residues. Trimming pared 5 bases from V and 4 bases from J, leaving 14 bases between. Per the germline V gene, CDR1 is SEHNR and CDR2 is FQNEAQ (reference sequence). The chain's CDR3 is CASSLGAVSETQYF. CDR3 in DNA: TGTGCCAGCAGCCTAGGGGCGGTTTCAGAGACCCAGTACTTC.

The chain couples TRBV5-1 to TRBJ1-4; D is ambiguous. Germline CDR1 reads SGHRS; CDR2 reads YFSETQ. The V end was cut by 4 bases, the J end by 2 bases, with 12 bases between. The CDR3 is made up of 15 amino acids. CDR3 residues: CASSSPESTNEKLFF. CDR3 DNA sequence: TGCGCCAGCAGCAGCCCGGAGAGTACTAATGAAAAACTGTTTTTT.

The chain couples TRBV7-6 to TRBJ2-5, with D tentatively TRBD2 (5 bases). Germline V CDR1 and CDR2: SGHVS, FNYEAQ. The V gene lost 5 bases and the J gene lost 6 bases, with 19 bases spanning the gap. This CDR3 has 15 residues. The CDR3 is CASSRSTGDRQTQYF. For the CDR3, the DNA is TGTGCCAGCAGCCGTTCAACCGGGGATCGTCAGACCCAGTACTTC.

The table lists this clone with many counts. Other DNA sequences in the sample encode the same CDR3. V is TRBV30 and J is TRBJ2-2; D gene unclear. CDR1 and CDR2 from the germline V gene are GTSNPN and SVGIG (reference sequence). CDR3 size: 11 residues. Trimming pared 3 bases from V and 6 bases from J, leaving 5 bases between. CDR3 sequence: CAWSGSGELFF. The CDR3 nucleotides are TGTGCCTGGAGCGGATCCGGGGAGCTGTTTTTT.

This clone appeared a few times. The chain employs TRBV5-1 and TRBJ2-3, with 7 bases lining up with TRBD1. The CDR3 has 16 residues. V lost 5 bases to trimming and J lost 4 bases; unmatched junction nucleotides: 13. CDR1 SGHRS and CDR2 YFSETQ come from the germline V gene. CDR3 bases: TGCGCCAGCAGATCCGGAGAGGGGGCAGGCGCAGATACGCAGTATTTT. Translating gives CASRSGEGAGADTQYF.

This clone appeared a single time. V usage is TRBV5-1 and J usage is TRBJ2-7; tentative D call: TRBD2 (6 bases). CDR1 and CDR2 from the germline V gene are SGHRS and YFSETQ. There are 16 residues in the CDR3. Trimming pared 0 bases from V and 2 bases from J, leaving 15 bases between. CDR3: CASSLGSGVRPYEQYF. The CDR3 coding sequence is TGCGCCAGCAGCTTGGGTTCGGGAGTGAGGCCCTACGAGCAGTACTTC.

The chain uses TRBV19 and TRBJ1-2, with D possibly TRBD1 on 5 matching bases. The CDR3 is 13 residues long. The V gene lost 5 bases and the J gene lost 8 bases, with 15 bases spanning the gap. Germline CDR1 is LNHDA and CDR2 is SQIVND (reference sequence). This chain's CDR3 is CASSRPWGDGYTF. CDR3 nucleotides: TGTGCCAGTAGTCGTCCATGGGGCGACGGCTACACCTTC. Using reference TRBV19 and TRBJ1-2 for the parts outside the CDR3, the full variable domain is DGGITQSPKYLFRKEGQNVTLSCEQNLNHDAMYWYRQDPGQGLRLIYYSQIVNDFQKGDIAEGYSVSREKKESFPLTVTSAQKNPTAFYLCASSRPWGDGYTFGSGTRLTVV.

This chain connects TRBV20-1 to TRBJ2-3, with unresolved D. The germline gives CDR1 DFQATT, CDR2 SNEGSKA (reference sequence). The CDR3 consists of 10 residues. Trimming stripped 6 bases from V and 6 bases from J, with 7 bases between. The CDR3 region is CSAVFDTQYF. As DNA, the CDR3 is TGCAGTGCAGTCTTCGATACGCAGTATTTT.

This clone has at least ten counts. This chain joins TRBV7-8 and TRBJ2-5; no clear D gene. V lost 5 bases, J lost 10 bases, and 11 bases lay in between. This CDR3 contains 11 residues. Looked up from germline, CDR1 is SGHVS and CDR2 is FQNEAQ. The CDR3 region has the DNA TGTGCCAGCAGCCCCCAAGAGGTCCAGTACTTC. Amino acids: CASSPQEVQYF.

This chain joins TRBV30 and TRBJ1-1; 9 positions match TRBD1. Germline V gives CDR1 GTSNPN, CDR2 SVGIG (reference sequence). This CDR3 comprises 15 residues. V lost 5 bases to trimming and J lost 3 bases; unmatched junction nucleotides: 10. In nucleotides, the CDR3 is TGTGCCTGGGGAGGGGTGGGGACAGGGTACACTGAAGCTTTCTTT. Protein product: CAWGGVGTGYTEAFF.

V gene TRBV7-9 combines with J gene TRBJ2-1; 8 bases line up with TRBD2. The CDR3 runs to 14 residues. Germline-derived CDR1 and CDR2 are SEHNR and FQNEAQ (reference sequence). V lost 5 bases, J lost 9 bases, and 9 bases stayed unmatched. The CDR3 coding sequence is TGTGCCAGCAGCCGTCGAGCGGGGGCTGGTGAGCAGTTCTTC. Amino acids: CASSRRAGAGEQFF.

The rearrangement joins TRBV6-1 to TRBJ2-1; 9 nucleotides agree with TRBD1. V lost 4 bases and J lost 15; bases outside the gene matches: 16. Germline V gene sequence: CDR1 MNHNS, CDR2 SASEGT. This CDR3 comprises 15 residues. DNA for the CDR3: TGTGCCAGCAGTGCCCAGGACAGGGGATCGGGAACCCCGTTCTTC. Its translation is CASSAQDRGSGTPFF.

This chain uses TRBV7-2 with TRBJ2-7; the match to TRBD1 covers 7 bases. CDR1 is SGHTA, CDR2 FQGNSA, per germline. The CDR3 consists of 14 residues. With V trimmed by 5 bases and J by 3 bases, 7 bases remained unmatched. The CDR3: CASSRNRGVYEQYF. The CDR3 DNA follows: TGTGCCAGCAGCCGGAACAGGGGCGTCTACGAGCAGTACTTC. Variable domain in full (rest from reference TRBV7-2 and TRBJ2-7): GAGVSQSPSNKVTEKGKDVELRCDPISGHTALYWYRQSLGQGLEFLIYFQGNSAPDKSGLPSDRFSAERTGGSVSTLTIQRTQQEDSAVYLCASSRNRGVYEQYFGPGTRLTVT.

The chain employs TRBV27 and TRBJ2-5; 10 positions match TRBD2. The germline V gene encodes CDR1 MNHEY and CDR2 SMNVEV (reference sequence). V was clipped by 2 bases and J by 5 bases; unmatched bases: 8. CDR3 length: 16 amino acids. CDR3 DNA sequence: TGTGCCAGCAGTTTAAAGGCTAGCGGGGGCTGGGAGACCCAGTACTTC. This gives the protein CASSLKASGGWETQYF.

This chain joins TRBV5-4 and TRBJ1-2; 8 bases match TRBD1. Germline trimming cut 4 bases from V and 8 bases from J; bases unmatched to any gene: 10. CDR3 length: 14 residues. Germline V gene data show CDR1 as SGHNT and CDR2 as YYREEE (reference sequence). Here the CDR3 DNA reads TGTGCCAGCAGCCAACAAGACAGGGGAGGAGGCTACACCTTC. It translates to CASSQQDRGGGYTF.

The chain joins TRBV2 to TRBJ2-3; D might be TRBD2 (6 bases). The CDR3 covers 15 residues. Trimming cost V 6 bases and J 5 bases, with 18 bases left between them. Germline assignment: CDR1 SNHLY and CDR2 FYNNEI. The CDR3 region is CASSPGLPAVDTQYF. DNA for the CDR3: TGTGCCAGCAGCCCGGGACTCCCCGCGGTAGATACGCAGTATTTT. Variable domain in full (rest from reference TRBV2 and TRBJ2-3): EPEVTQTPSHQVTQMGQEVILRCVPISNHLYFYWYRQILGQKVEFLVSFYNNEISEKSEIFDDQFSVERPDGSNFTLKIRSTKLEDSAMYFCASSPGLPAVDTQYFGPGTRLTVL.

The V gene is TRBV6-5, the J gene TRBJ1-2, with 9 bases that match TRBD1. The CDR3 has 13 amino acids. Germline CDR1 MNHEY, CDR2 SVGAGI. With V trimmed by 6 bases and J by 7 bases, 6 bases remained unmatched. The CDR3 nucleotides read TGTGCCAGCAGCGGACAGGGGATTGCTGGCTACACCTTC. Translation gives CASSGQGIAGYTF.

A few counts support this clone. CDR3: CASRVPGGQRYEQYF. CDR3 coding DNA: TGTGCCAGCAGAGTCCCCGGGGGACAGAGGTACGAGCAGTACTTC. This chain connects TRBV14 to TRBJ2-7; possibly TRBD1 for D (7 bases). This CDR3 spans 15 amino acids. Trimming pared 6 bases from V and 4 bases from J, leaving 19 bases between. Germline assignment: CDR1 SGHDN and CDR2 FVKESK.

The rearrangement uses TRBV5-1 and TRBJ1-4, with D uncertain. From germline, CDR1 is SGHRS and CDR2 YFSETQ. This CDR3 has 16 amino acids. V lost 0 bases and J lost 8, with 17 bases in between. This CDR3 is CASSLDGPTAGEKLFF. CDR3 sequence (DNA): TGCGCCAGCAGCTTGGATGGGCCTACAGCCGGCGAAAAACTGTTTTTT.

The rearrangement joins TRBV10-1 to TRBJ2-5; D is perhaps TRBD1 (6 bases). The CDR3 spans 13 residues. The V gene's germline CDR1 is WNHNN and CDR2 SYGVQD (reference sequence). Between the trimmed V and J ends, which lost 3 bases and 5 bases, there was a span of 10 bases. The CDR3 sequence: CASSEGGSETQYF. The CDR3, as DNA: TGCGCCAGCAGTGAAGGGGGTTCGGAGACCCAGTACTTC.

The chain uses TRBV5-8 and TRBJ2-1; a possible D gene is TRBD2 (5 bases). Germline CDR1 is SGHTS and CDR2 is YDEGEE. The CDR3 is 13 amino acids. The V gene lost 0 bases and the J gene lost 7 bases, with 8 bases spanning the gap. CDR3 DNA sequence: TGTGCCAGCAGCTTGGACCAGCGGAATGAGCAGTTCTTC. Amino acid sequence: CASSLDQRNEQFF.

This chain links TRBV7-6 with TRBJ2-3; 7 nucleotides agree with TRBD1. After removal of 5 bases from V and 5 bases from J, the junction contained 7 bases not matched to a gene. Germline V gene lookup returns CDR1 SGHVS and CDR2 FNYEAQ. The CDR3 consists of 14 residues. The CDR3 here is CASSRGQPGDTQYF. The CDR3 nucleotides are TGTGCCAGCAGCCGGGGACAGCCAGGAGATACGCAGTATTTT.

This clone was seen a single time. CDR3 region: CASILPGLAGQKGGTDTQYF. In nucleotides, the CDR3 is TGTGCCAGCATCTTACCGGGACTAGCGGGACAGAAGGGGGGCACAGATACGCAGTATTTT. The chain is built from TRBV9 and TRBJ2-3; TRBD2 aligns across 13 bases. CDR3 length: 20 residues. The J segment lost 1 base and the V segment lost 6 bases, leaving 17 bases of the junction unmatched. Germline CDR1 reads SGDLS; CDR2 reads YYNGEE.

The J gene is TRBJ2-6, the V gene TRBV9; 12 bases fit TRBD1. V dropped 2 bases and J dropped 3; count of bases not matched to a gene: 9. CDR3 size: 19 residues. Germline V lookup: CDR1 SGDLS, CDR2 YYNGEE. CDR3 sequence: CASSVGAGQGALGANVLTF. For the CDR3, the DNA is TGTGCCAGCAGCGTGGGAGCGGGACAGGGGGCGCTTGGGGCCAACGTCCTGACTTTC.